The 11 T cell receptor beta chains below come from one sample, sequenced in a study of cytomegalovirus exposure and HLA in healthy donors. Assay used: immunoSEQ multiplex PCR; TCRdb lists only in-frame clones, some missing. The repertoire holds over 200,000 clones, about 90% seen once, with 2.5% to 3.5% in the top ten. Sequencing input: PBMCs. The receptors were gathered from a woman in her late teens or twenties in good health and CMV-seronegative.

This chain joins TRBV27 and TRBJ2-7, with a possible D match to TRBD1 (5 bases). Trimming cost V 8 bases and J 3 bases, with 14 bases left between them. This CDR3 spans 13 amino acids. The V gene's germline CDR1 is MNHEY and CDR2 SMNVEV (reference sequence). The CDR3 nucleotides read TGTGCCAGCGCCTACGGACATCACTACGAGCAGTACTTC. It is translated as CASAYGHHYEQYF.

The J gene is TRBJ2-3, the V gene TRBV29-1; 7 bases map to TRBD2. The V and J ends lost 3 bases and 4 bases, in that order; junction bases with no gene match: 7. The CDR3 has 14 residues. Germline V gene data show CDR1 as SQVTM and CDR2 as ANQGSEA. CDR3 sequence (DNA): TGCAGCGTTGAGACTAGCTGGTCCCCAGATACGCAGTATTTT. Residues: CSVETSWSPDTQYF.

This chain uses TRBV4-1 with TRBJ2-3; a possible D gene is TRBD2 (6 bases). The CDR3 loop spans 17 amino acids. The V gene's germline CDR1 is MGHRA and CDR2 YSYEKL. Trimming shortened V by 0 bases and J by 5 bases, and 18 bases separated the two germline ends. CDR3: CASSQDRGGSRRDTQYF. The DNA for the CDR3 is TGCGCCAGCAGCCAAGATCGAGGAGGGAGTCGTCGAGATACGCAGTATTTT.

This chain joins TRBV29-1 and TRBJ1-2; the match to TRBD1 covers 10 bases. This CDR3 is built from 14 residues. The V gene's germline CDR1 is SQVTM and CDR2 ANQGSEA. Unmatched junction bases numbered 5, after V lost 6 bases and J lost 1 base. The CDR3 loop reads CSVVDRGLNYGYTF. The CDR3 DNA sequence: TGCAGCGTCGTTGACAGGGGGCTTAACTATGGCTACACCTTC. The complete variable domain, with remaining parts taken from reference TRBV29-1 and TRBJ1-2, reads SAVISQKPSRDICQRGTSLTIQCQVDSQVTMMFWYRQQPGQSLTLIATANQGSEATYESGFVIDKFPISRPNLTFSTLTVSNMSPEDSSIYLCSVVDRGLNYGYTFGSGTRLTVV.

This sequence joins TRBV27 and TRBJ2-1; tentatively, D is TRBD1 (5 bases). Trimming cost V 3 bases and J 2 bases, with 8 bases left between them. Germline CDR1 is MNHEY and CDR2 is SMNVEV (reference sequence). There are 14 residues in the CDR3. The CDR3 spells CASSFRAPYNEQFF. CDR3 nucleotide sequence: TGTGCCAGCAGTTTCAGGGCTCCCTACAATGAGCAGTTCTTC.

J is TRBJ2-7 and V is TRBV7-9, with D perhaps TRBD2 (7 bases). Trimming pared 4 bases from V and 2 bases from J, leaving 18 bases between. This CDR3 has 16 amino acids. CDR1 is SEHNR, CDR2 FQNEAQ, per germline (reference sequence). DNA of the CDR3: TGTGCCAGCAGCTATTGGGGTAGGGGGGGAGCCTACGAGCAGTACTTC. This gives the protein CASSYWGRGGAYEQYF.

The J gene is TRBJ2-7, the V gene TRBV2; D not certain. The CDR3 is 14 amino acids. Per germline, CDR1 SNHLY and CDR2 FYNNEI. Trimming left V 1 base short and J 1 base short, with 8 bases between. The CDR3 loop reads CASSEVVRSYEQYF. The CDR3 nucleotides are TGTGCCAGCAGTGAAGTCGTCCGGTCCTACGAGCAGTACTTC.

The gene calls are TRBV7-8 and TRBJ2-7, with a tentative D call TRBD2 (6 bases). CDR3 length: 15 amino acids. CDR1 and CDR2 (germline): SGHVS, FQNEAQ. Trimming took off 1 base at V and 3 bases at J, with 13 bases between the two ends. CDR3 DNA: TGTGCCAGCAGCTTAGGTGGGACTTCTCTCTACGAGCAGTACTTC. Protein product: CASSLGGTSLYEQYF. Drawing the rest from reference TRBV7-8 and TRBJ2-7, the complete variable domain is GAGVSQSPRYKVAKRGQDVALRCDPISGHVSLFWYQQALGQGPEFLTYFQNEAQLDKSGLPSDRFFAERPEGSVSTLKIQRTQQEDSAVYLCASSLGGTSLYEQYFGPGTRLTVT.

The J gene is TRBJ2-1, the V gene TRBV2, with 12 bases fitting TRBD2. Germline V gives CDR1 SNHLY, CDR2 FYNNEI. V lost 3 bases, J lost 7 bases, and 4 bases stayed unmatched. The CDR3 is 15 residues long. The CDR3 DNA reads as TGTGCCAGCAGTGATTCTAGCGGGAGGGCAAATGAGCAGTTCTTC. Encoded protein: CASSDSSGRANEQFF. Looking up the rest from reference TRBV2 and TRBJ2-1 gives the full variable domain: EPEVTQTPSHQVTQMGQEVILRCVPISNHLYFYWYRQILGQKVEFLVSFYNNEISEKSEIFDDQFSVERPDGSNFTLKIRSTKLEDSAMYFCASSDSSGRANEQFFGPGTRLTVL.

This clone was detected only once. The chain has TRBV19 and TRBJ2-7; D call uncertain. V was trimmed by 5 bases and J by 5 bases, leaving 7 bases between them. Germline loops: CDR1 LNHDA, CDR2 SQIVND (reference sequence). This CDR3 spans 11 amino acids. In nucleotides, the CDR3 is TGTGCCAGTAGTCGCGAGGACGAGCAGTACTTC. Protein product: CASSREDEQYF.

This clone was seen at least ten times. The genes are TRBV7-2 and TRBJ2-7; 10 nucleotides agree with TRBD1. With V trimmed by 1 base and J by 5 bases, 2 bases remained unmatched. In germline, CDR1 is SGHTA, CDR2 FQGNSA. The CDR3 covers 14 residues. CDR3 sequence: CASSLVGTGDEQYF. In DNA, the CDR3 is TGTGCCAGCAGCTTAGTGGGGACAGGGGACGAGCAGTACTTC.